The clone carrying this T cell receptor beta chain was seen a handful of times. The sample comes from a study of blood T cell repertoires in COVID-19. The CDR3 has 12 residues. Per the germline V gene, CDR1 is SQVTM and CDR2 is ANQGSEA. J lost 4 bases, V lost 6 bases, and 5 bases had no gene match. Only in-frame clones appear in the TCRdb table, and some are missing; sequencing was by immunoSEQ multiplex PCR. Among 200,000 to 300,000 clones listed, around 83% were seen once. The sample was peripheral blood. The sequence derives from a man aged 35 to 55 who had recovered from COVID-19. V and J are TRBV29-1 and TRBJ1-2; TRBD1 matches 7 bases. CDR3 protein: CSVDRVSYGYTF. DNA of the CDR3: TGCAGCGTCGACAGGGTGAGCTATGGCTACACCTTC.